A single T cell receptor beta chain is shown here with its context. Its specificity is not known. PCR used 60 Vbeta primers and 13 Jbeta primers. Using immunoSEQ multiplex PCR, the repertoire was profiled, and TCRdb retains in-frame clones only, with some absent. Altogether 160,000 or so clones are present, around 77% being singletons, with the ten largest covering over 1.2%. Germline V gives CDR1 MDHEN, CDR2 SYDVKM. The V end lost 2 bases, the J end lost 4 bases, and 9 bases lay between the germline ends. The CDR3 extends over 13 amino acids. These data are taken from a study of cytomegalovirus exposure and HLA in healthy donors. Points from the study as a whole: Despite most TCR sequences being rare, some public TCRs occurred in many donors.

Material for sequencing was PBMCs. The gene calls are TRBV28 and TRBJ2-7; the D gene is possibly TRBD2 (5 bases). The receptor's source is a man aged 55 to 69 in good health and CMV-seronegative. The CDR3 bases are TGTGCCAGCAGTTTACCCCGGGGTTACGAGCAGTACTTC. Amino acid sequence: CASSLPRGYEQYF.